Listed here are 12 T cell receptor beta chains from one sample, sequenced in a study of blood T cell repertoires in COVID-19. Method: immunoSEQ multiplex PCR; TCRdb's copy keeps in-frame clones and lacks some. The sample holds 150,000 to 200,000 clones, around 83% seen once. The sequencing sample was made of PBMCs or T cells enriched from blood (not recorded which). These receptors were taken from a man aged 45-65 years who had recovered from COVID-19.

The CDR3 here is CASSNARGFDNYGYTF. The CDR3, as DNA: TGTGCCAGTAGTAACGCCAGGGGGTTCGATAACTATGGCTACACCTTC. The V and J genes are TRBV19 and TRBJ1-2; TRBD1 aligns across 7 bases. With V trimmed by 4 bases and J by 1 base, 9 bases remained unmatched. The CDR3 covers 16 residues. Germline-derived CDR1 and CDR2 are LNHDA and SQIVND (reference sequence).

V gene TRBV4-1 combines with J gene TRBJ2-5; the D gene is possibly TRBD2 (6 bases). This CDR3 has 14 amino acids. Trimming removed 4 bases at V and 5 bases at J, with 14 bases between. Germline V gene data show CDR1 as MGHRA and CDR2 as YSYEKL. The CDR3 protein is CASSRRREGETQYF. CDR3 DNA: TGCGCCAGCAGCCGAAGGAGGGAAGGGGAGACCCAGTACTTC.

This sequence joins TRBV18 and TRBJ2-7, with 12 bases aligning to TRBD1. This CDR3 has 14 amino acids. With V trimmed by 5 bases and J by 6 bases, 5 bases remained unmatched. Germline V gene data show CDR1 as KGHSH and CDR2 as LQKENI. The CDR3 region has the DNA TGTGCCAGCTCAGCCGGGACAGGGGGCGTCGAGCAGTACTTC. It encodes CASSAGTGGVEQYF.

V and J are TRBV9 and TRBJ1-4; a possible D gene is TRBD1 (5 bases). The length of the CDR3 is 15 residues. The V end was cut by 3 bases, the J end by 5 bases, with 14 bases between. Germline V gene data show CDR1 as SGDLS and CDR2 as YYNGEE. Written as DNA, the CDR3 is TGTGCCAGCAGCGCCGGGCAACAGGTGAATGAAAAACTGTTTTTT. Residues: CASSAGQQVNEKLFF.

The rearrangement joins TRBV7-2 to TRBJ2-7; the D gene is possibly TRBD2 (6 bases). With 5 bases removed from V and 3 bases from J, the gap between germline ends came to 11 bases. The CDR3 totals 13 residues. Per the germline V gene, CDR1 is SGHTA and CDR2 is FQGNSA. CDR3 sequence (DNA): TGTGCCAGCAGCACTCGGGACTTCTACGAGCAGTACTTC. Translated, it gives CASSTRDFYEQYF. Together with reference TRBV7-2 and TRBJ2-7, the CDR3 gives the full variable domain: GAGVSQSPSNKVTEKGKDVELRCDPISGHTALYWYRQSLGQGLEFLIYFQGNSAPDKSGLPSDRFSAERTGGSVSTLTIQRTQQEDSAVYLCASSTRDFYEQYFGPGTRLTVT.

For this clone: Other DNA sequences in the sample encode the same CDR3. The chain carries TRBV18 and TRBJ1-1; TRBD1 matches at 10 bases. This CDR3 is 16 amino acids long. Germline V gene lookup returns CDR1 KGHSH and CDR2 LQKENI. V was clipped by 1 base and J by 1 base; unmatched bases: 3. The CDR3 loop reads CASSPRQGARNTEAFF. CDR3 coding DNA: TGTGCCAGCTCACCACGACAGGGGGCGCGGAACACTGAAGCTTTCTTT.

The rearrangement joins TRBV5-1 to TRBJ2-3; TRBD2 matches 8 bases. The CDR3 is made up of 15 amino acids. Germline assignment: CDR1 SGHRS and CDR2 YFSETQ. The junction had 6 bases not matched to a gene; V was cut back by 2 bases and J by 4 bases. The chain's CDR3 is CASSFSGTRADTQYF. CDR3 nucleotide sequence: TGCGCCAGCAGCTTTAGCGGGACCAGGGCAGATACGCAGTATTTT.

V and J are TRBV19 and TRBJ1-2; 8 bases are shared with TRBD1. V shed 7 bases and J 3 bases; nucleotides not matched to a gene: 16. Germline CDR1 reads LNHDA; CDR2 reads SQIVND (reference sequence). There are 17 residues in the CDR3. For the CDR3, the DNA is TGTGCCAGTACCTATACCCCGAGGGCAGGGGGCGACTATGGCTACACCTTC. Amino acids: CASTYTPRAGGDYGYTF.

The chain uses TRBV20-1 and TRBJ1-1; TRBD1 is a possible D gene (5 bases). Germline V gene data show CDR1 as DFQATT and CDR2 as SNEGSKA (reference sequence). The germline V and J ends were trimmed by 3 bases and 4 bases, with 12 bases remaining between them. The CDR3 consists of 13 residues. CDR3 DNA sequence: TGCAGTGCTAGTAAATGGGGGGGCACTGAAGCTTTCTTT. This encodes CSASKWGGTEAFF.

The rearrangement links TRBV10-3 to TRBJ1-6; TRBD1 matches 8 bases. CDR3 length: 13 amino acids. Germline V gives CDR1 ENHRY, CDR2 SYGVKD. V lost 6 bases, J lost 8 bases, and 3 bases stayed unmatched. Here the CDR3 reads CAIRGQADSPLHF. In DNA, the CDR3 is TGTGCCATCAGGGGACAGGCCGATTCACCCCTCCACTTT.

The rearrangement links TRBV11-2 to TRBJ1-1, with D uncertain. This CDR3 spans 13 amino acids. V lost 11 bases, J lost 3 bases, and 16 bases lay in between. Germline V gives CDR1 SGHAT, CDR2 FQNNGV. The CDR3 here is CAGLGLGDTEAFF. The CDR3, as DNA: TGTGCCGGATTAGGGTTGGGAGACACTGAAGCTTTCTTT.

CDR3 nucleotides: TGTGCCAGCAGCCAAGTTGAGGGAGGCTCACCCCTCCACTTT. This sequence encodes CASSQVEGGSPLHF. The rearrangement links TRBV3-1 (or the pseudogene TRBV3-2) to TRBJ1-6; no reliable D call. Trimming pared 1 base from V and 10 bases from J, leaving 11 bases between. CDR1 LGHDT and CDR2 YNNKEL come from the germline V gene (reference sequence). The length of the CDR3 is 14 residues.